This entry features one TCR beta chain sequence. In germline, CDR1 is PRHDT, CDR2 FYEKMQ (reference sequence). This CDR3 spans 17 amino acids. V was cut by 1 base and J by 2 bases, with 17 bases left in between. The sample comes from a study of cytomegalovirus exposure and HLA in healthy donors. PCR involved 60 Vbeta and 13 Jbeta primers. Clones were read by immunoSEQ multiplex PCR, and TCRdb kept only the in-frame ones, dropping some. The table includes about 190,000 clones, roughly 90% detected once. The TCR originated in a woman aged 25 to 39 in good health and CMV-seronegative. The specimen sequenced was PBMCs. The chain is built from TRBV13 and TRBJ2-5; D is possibly TRBD1 (5 bases). The CDR3 nucleotides read TGTGCCAGCAGCTTAGAGGGGCTGGGGCGGAGACAAGAGACCCAGTACTTC. It yields the protein CASSLEGLGRRQETQYF. The full variable domain, rest sourced from reference TRBV13 and TRBJ2-5, is AAGVIQSPRHLIKEKRETATLKCYPIPRHDTVYWYQQGPGQDPQFLISFYEKMQSDKGSIPDRFSAQQFSDYHSELNMSSLELGDSALYFCASSLEGLGRRQETQYFGPGTRLLVL.